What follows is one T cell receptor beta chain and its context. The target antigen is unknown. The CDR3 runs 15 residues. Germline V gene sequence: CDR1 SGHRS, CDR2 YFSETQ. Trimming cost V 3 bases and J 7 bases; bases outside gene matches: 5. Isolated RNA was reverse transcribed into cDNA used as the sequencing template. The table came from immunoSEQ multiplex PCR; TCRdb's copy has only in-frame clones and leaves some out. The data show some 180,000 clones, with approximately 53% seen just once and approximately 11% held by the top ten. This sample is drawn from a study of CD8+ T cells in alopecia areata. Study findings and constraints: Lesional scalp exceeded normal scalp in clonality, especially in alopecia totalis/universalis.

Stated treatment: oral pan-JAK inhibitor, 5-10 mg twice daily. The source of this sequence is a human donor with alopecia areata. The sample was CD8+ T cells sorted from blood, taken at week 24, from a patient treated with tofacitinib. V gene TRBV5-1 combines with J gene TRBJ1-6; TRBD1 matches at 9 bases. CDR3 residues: CASSSTGGTNSPLHF. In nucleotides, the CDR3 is TGCGCCAGCAGCTCGACAGGGGGTACCAATTCACCCCTCCACTTT.